Listed below are T cell receptor beta chains from one sample, sequenced in a study of regulatory T cells in long-lasting Graves disease. Each CDR3 protein gets one entry after TCRdb re-called the multiplex PCR reads with MiXCR. The repertoire includes about 560,000 distinct CDR3 sequences, around 16% of them detected once, and 12% sits in the top ten. The data also belong to a second study, concerning T cells in Graves' hyperthyroidism and ophthalmopathy.

Sequencing used peripheral blood mononuclear cells (PBMCs), obtained at new diagnosis, from a patient treated with antithyroid drugs. The receptor source for this set is a man aged 18 to 29 with Graves disease. The CDR3 runs from the conserved cysteine through the conserved F or W. A D gene is named only where the DNA matches it firmly. Clone size is given for some rows only: seen once, a few or many times, or a class if the clone is expanded.

j_gene | abundance | v_gene | d_gene | CDR3aa | CDR3nt
TRBJ1-1 | many | TRBV5-1 | TRBD1 | CASSWQGGNTEAFF | TGCGCCAGCAGCTGGCAGGGGGGGAACACTGAAGCTTTCTTT
TRBJ1-4 | NA | TRBV11-2 | TRBD1 | CASSRTGRSEKLFF | TGTGCCAGCAGCCGGACAGGCCGGAGTGAAAAACTGTTTTTT
TRBJ2-3 | few | TRBV12-3/TRBV12-4 | TRBD1 | CASSSYSDRGTDTQCF | TGTGCCAGCAGCAGTTATTCGGACAGGGGCACAGATACGCAGTGTTTT
TRBJ2-6 | NA | TRBV27 | NA | CASKPGPYSGANVLTF | TGTGCCAGCAAACCGGGCCCCTACTCTGGGGCCAACGTCCTGACTTTC
TRBJ2-1 | NA | TRBV20-1 | TRBD2 | CSANTWREGLVEFF | TGCAGTGCGAATACGTGGCGGGAGGGGCTGGTGGAGTTCTTC
TRBJ2-7 | many | TRBV2 | NA | CASRERNRGGYEQYF | TGTGCCAGCCGCGAGCGTAACAGGGGGGGTTACGAGCAGTACTTC
TRBJ1-6 | few | TRBV5-4 | TRBD1 | CASSIIGQGDSPLHF | TGTGCCAGCAGCATTATCGGACAGGGTGACTCACCCCTCCACTTT
TRBJ1-1 | NA | TRBV27 | NA | CASSHIRGMNTEAFF | TGTGCCAGCAGTCACATACGGGGGATGAACACTGAAGCTTTCTTT
TRBJ2-7 | few | TRBV27 | TRBD1 | CASKLQGASYEQHF | TGTGCCAGCAAGTTACAGGGGGCGTCGTACGAGCAGCACTTC
TRBJ2-7 | many | TRBV7-9 | TRBD2 | CASSLQRGTGEQYF | TGTGCCAGCAGCCTACAGCGGGGAACCGGCGAGCAGTACTTC
TRBJ2-7 | NA | TRBV20-1 | TRBD1 | CSACRDRGLSGTSYEQYF | TGCAGTGCTTGTCGGGACAGGGGGCTAAGCGGGACTTCCTACGAGCAGTACTTC
TRBJ2-7 | NA | TRBV19 | NA | CASSIVITAYEQYF | TGTGCCAGTAGTATTGTGATCACCGCCTACGAGCAGTACTTC